Following are 14 T cell receptor beta chains from one sample sequenced in a study of blood T cell repertoires in COVID-19. Measured with immunoSEQ multiplex PCR; TCRdb has only the in-frame clones, and not every one. The repertoire has some 150,000 clones, approximately 85% of them found once; the top ten carry about 2.6%. The sample comprised peripheral blood. These TCRs come from a human donor with acute or convalescent COVID-19. The donor label of this sample is uncertain.

The V and J genes are TRBV18 and TRBJ1-1, with unresolved D. The CDR3 covers 14 residues. V was pared by 6 bases and J by 4 bases, with 15 bases between. Germline CDR1 KGHSH, CDR2 LQKENI. CDR3 DNA: TGTGCCAGCTCCCTGGGCGTCATCGGCACTGAAGCTTTCTTT. This gives the protein CASSLGVIGTEAFF.

The chain joins TRBV30 to TRBJ1-5; TRBD1 matches 11 bases. Germline-derived CDR1 and CDR2 are GTSNPN and SVGIG (reference sequence). Losses at the gene ends were 1 base for V and 2 bases for J; bases not matched to a gene: 1. CDR3 size: 15 residues. The CDR3 spells CAWSGGQGGNQPQHF. In nucleotides, the CDR3 is TGTGCCTGGAGTGGGGGACAGGGGGGCAATCAGCCCCAGCATTTT.

The chain combines TRBV27 with TRBJ2-2; 7 bases line up with TRBD2. Germline CDR1 is MNHEY and CDR2 is SMNVEV (reference sequence). The J segment lost 5 bases and the V segment lost 8 bases, leaving 11 bases of the junction unmatched. CDR3 size: 15 residues. The CDR3 coding sequence is TGTGCCAGCGGACGGGGAGGGGAATGGACCGGGGAGCTGTTTTTT. Amino acid sequence: CASGRGGEWTGELFF.

V gene TRBV28 combines with J gene TRBJ1-2, with TRBD1 identical over 7 bases. V trimming: 2 bases; J trimming: 4 bases; junction bases outside the gene matches: 7. Germline V gene sequence: CDR1 MDHEN, CDR2 SYDVKM. The CDR3 runs 15 residues. The CDR3 loop reads CASSLPQDRLYGYTF. The CDR3, as DNA: TGTGCCAGCAGTTTACCTCAGGACAGGCTCTATGGCTACACCTTC.

This chain connects TRBV15 to TRBJ1-5; TRBD1 is a possible D gene (5 bases). Trimming pared 0 bases from V and 4 bases from J, leaving 13 bases between. There are 16 residues in the CDR3. Per the germline V gene, CDR1 is LNHNV and CDR2 is YYDKDF (reference sequence). The DNA for the CDR3 is TGTGCCACCAGCAGAGAAACCCTGACAGTTAATCAGCCCCAGCATTTT. Amino acid sequence: CATSRETLTVNQPQHF.

The chain couples TRBV4-3 to TRBJ1-6; 7 bases fit TRBD1. CDR1 and CDR2 (germline): LGHNA, YSLEER. After removal of 5 bases from V and 5 bases from J, the junction contained 6 bases not matched to a gene. This CDR3 is 15 amino acids long. CDR3 protein: CASSFRGAHNSPLHF. Here the CDR3 DNA reads TGCGCCAGCAGCTTCAGGGGGGCGCATAATTCACCCCTCCACTTT.

V is TRBV4-2 and J is TRBJ2-7; D might be TRBD2 (5 bases). The CDR3 has 12 amino acids. Per germline, CDR1 LGHNA and CDR2 YNFKEQ. The V end was cut by 1 base, the J end by 5 bases, with 6 bases between. In DNA, the CDR3 is TGTGCCAGCAGCCAAGGGGGAGACGAGCAGTACTTC. Translation gives CASSQGGDEQYF.

This chain links TRBV28 with TRBJ2-7, with 11 positions matching TRBD1. With 5 bases clipped from V and 1 base from J, the junction kept 4 bases outside the gene matches. The CDR3 contains 15 residues. Germline-derived CDR1 and CDR2 are MDHEN and SYDVKM. The CDR3 loop is CASSPGTGGSYEQYV. CDR3 nucleotides: TGTGCCAGCAGTCCCGGGACAGGGGGATCCTACGAGCAGTACGTC.

The J gene is TRBJ2-5, the V gene TRBV11-3; 7 positions agree with TRBD2. V dropped 1 base and J dropped 5; count of bases not matched to a gene: 1. Germline V gives CDR1 SGHNT, CDR2 YENEEA. CDR3 length: 13 amino acids. CDR3 in amino acids: CASSLGEGETQYF. CDR3 in DNA: TGTGCCAGCAGCTTAGGGGAGGGTGAGACCCAGTACTTC.

The chain employs TRBV19 and TRBJ2-3, with a tentative D call TRBD2 (5 bases). This CDR3 contains 14 residues. The V end was cut by 4 bases, the J end by 0 bases, with 8 bases between. The germline CDR1 and CDR2 sequences are LNHDA and SQIVND (reference sequence). The CDR3 DNA reads as TGTGCCAGTAGTAGAGGGCTTAGCACAGATACGCAGTATTTT. It specifies CASSRGLSTDTQYF.

This chain connects TRBV27 to TRBJ2-7; TRBD1 matches 10 bases. Germline V gives CDR1 MNHEY, CDR2 SMNVEV (reference sequence). The trim removed 6 bases at V and 5 bases at J, leaving 10 bases unmatched. The CDR3 consists of 15 residues. The CDR3 sequence is CASRVWTGGRNEQYF. The CDR3 region has the DNA TGTGCCAGCAGGGTTTGGACAGGGGGTAGGAACGAGCAGTACTTC.

This clone has just one count. The CDR3 reads CASSPVRGVKNIQYF. CDR3 in DNA: TGTGCCAGCAGCCCCGTCCGGGGGGTCAAAAACATTCAGTACTTC. The chain couples TRBV7-9 to TRBJ2-4, with 7 nucleotides matching TRBD2. The CDR3 sequence is 15 residues long. J gave up 3 bases and V 5 bases, and 7 bases lay outside the gene matches. Germline V gives CDR1 SEHNR, CDR2 FQNEAQ (reference sequence).

This rearrangement joins TRBV6-2 or TRBV6-3 to TRBJ1-5; tentatively, D is TRBD1 (6 bases). This CDR3 comprises 13 residues. Germline V gene sequence: CDR1 MNHEY, CDR2 SVGEGT. Trimming pared 4 bases from V and 4 bases from J, leaving 8 bases between. CDR3 sequence (DNA): TGTGCCAGCAGTTTACAGGGTAATCAGCCCCAGCATTTT. Its protein is CASSLQGNQPQHF.

This clone was detected only a few times. The CDR3 sequence is CASSPEGQGLKAFF. The CDR3 DNA reads TGTGCCAGCAGCCCAGAAGGACAGGGGCTTAAAGCTTTCTTT. The chain employs TRBV9 and TRBJ1-1; 9 nucleotides match TRBD1. Per germline, CDR1 SGDLS and CDR2 YYNGEE. This CDR3 region has 14 residues. Trimming took 4 bases from V and 9 from J; bases not matched to a gene: 10.